The 24 T cell receptor beta chains below come from one sample, sequenced in a study of technical replicates of blood from a few donors. Measured with immunoSEQ multiplex PCR; TCRdb has only the in-frame clones, and not every one. The sample includes over 70,000 clones, about 96% seen only once; the top ten take over 0.2%. Sequenced: T cells isolated from PBMCs. The receptors stem from a human donor in good health.

V usage is TRBV27 and J usage is TRBJ2-1; 9 bases are a match to TRBD2. V lost 7 bases, J lost 6 bases, and 16 bases stayed unmatched. Germline-derived CDR1 and CDR2 are MNHEY and SMNVEV (reference sequence). This CDR3 has 17 amino acids. The CDR3 DNA sequence: TGTGCCAGCATCAAAGGGGCTAGCGGGAAAGTCGGCAATGAGCAGTTCTTC. It encodes CASIKGASGKVGNEQFF.

This sequence joins TRBV20-1 and TRBJ2-3, with TRBD2 matching over 8 bases. Germline V gene lookup returns CDR1 DFQATT and CDR2 SNEGSKA (reference sequence). The length of the CDR3 is 11 residues. Trimming removed 6 bases from V and 10 bases from J; junction bases left unmatched: 6. This CDR3 reads CSAKLAGPQYF. DNA for the CDR3: TGCAGTGCCAAGTTAGCGGGACCGCAGTATTTT.

This clone was picked up one time. The chain is built from TRBV7-8 and TRBJ1-6; no reliable D call. Per germline, CDR1 SGHVS and CDR2 FQNEAQ. This CDR3 is 16 amino acids long. Trimming took 1 base from V and 0 from J, leaving 7 bases between them. CDR3 DNA: TGTGCCAGCAGCTTAGTTCGGGGCTCCTATAATTCACCCCTCCACTTT. Translation gives CASSLVRGSYNSPLHF.

The chain uses TRBV6-1 and TRBJ2-5; D is perhaps TRBD2 (5 bases). Per the germline V gene, CDR1 is MNHNS and CDR2 is SASEGT. The ends were cut back, 8 bases at V and 5 bases at J, with 18 bases in the middle. This CDR3 comprises 14 residues. CDR3 sequence (DNA): TGTGCCAGCCTCGAACCGGACTCTTACGAGACCCAGTACTTC. Its protein is CASLEPDSYETQYF.

This clone has only one observation. This rearrangement joins TRBV4-1 to TRBJ2-2; TRBD1 agrees at 9 bases. Trimming cost V 4 bases and J 4 bases; bases outside gene matches: 10. CDR1 MGHRA and CDR2 YSYEKL come from the germline V gene. This CDR3 has 17 residues. In DNA form, the CDR3 reads TGCGCCAGCAGCCCCCGAGGGGGGACAGGGCCCACCGGGGAGCTGTTTTTT. It codes for CASSPRGGTGPTGELFF.

The genes are TRBV6-5 and TRBJ2-1; 8 positions match TRBD1. The CDR3 contains 15 residues. J gave up 3 bases and V 5 bases, and 6 bases lay outside the gene matches. Germline V CDR1 and CDR2: MNHEY, SVGAGI. This CDR3 reads CASSPRQGNYNEQFF. In DNA form, the CDR3 reads TGTGCCAGCAGTCCGCGACAGGGGAACTACAATGAGCAGTTCTTC.

This rearrangement joins TRBV5-1 to TRBJ2-5; 13 bases map to TRBD2. Germline V lookup: CDR1 SGHRS, CDR2 YFSETQ. The J segment lost 5 bases and the V segment lost 0 bases, leaving 4 bases of the junction unmatched. This CDR3 has 16 residues. In nucleotides, the CDR3 is TGCGCCAGCAGCTTGGTACTAGCGGGAGGGAGGGAGACCCAGTACTTC. Its protein product is CASSLVLAGGRETQYF.

J is TRBJ1-1 and V is TRBV27; 9 nucleotides line up with TRBD1. CDR1 is MNHEY, CDR2 SMNVEV, per germline (reference sequence). CDR3 length: 17 amino acids. V was pared by 5 bases and J by 2 bases, with 12 bases of the junction left unmatched. The CDR3 reads CASSPRGQGPGNTEAFF. The CDR3 nucleotides are TGTGCCAGCAGTCCCCGGGGACAGGGACCGGGTAACACTGAAGCTTTCTTT.

V usage is TRBV5-5 and J usage is TRBJ1-2; 11 bases are shared with TRBD1. The germline CDR1 and CDR2 sequences are SGHKS and YYEKEE (reference sequence). The CDR3 consists of 18 residues. Trimming took 1 base from V and 7 from J; bases not matched to a gene: 15. The CDR3 DNA is TGTGCCAGCAGCTTGAGATGGACAGGGGGCAAGGGGGGAGGTGGCTACACCTTC. Amino acids: CASSLRWTGGKGGGGYTF.

V and J are TRBV4-2 and TRBJ2-3, with 12 bases fitting TRBD2. CDR3 size: 17 residues. Germline CDR1 LGHNA, CDR2 YNFKEQ. V dropped 0 bases and J dropped 4; count of bases not matched to a gene: 5. The CDR3 sequence: CASSQDGLAGGPDTQYF. CDR3 DNA: TGTGCCAGCAGCCAAGATGGTCTAGCGGGGGGGCCAGATACGCAGTATTTT.

The V gene is TRBV5-1, the J gene TRBJ1-1, with TRBD1 as a possible D gene (6 bases). V dropped 2 bases and J dropped 3 bases, with 14 bases sitting between them. There are 15 residues in the CDR3. Germline V lookup: CDR1 SGHRS, CDR2 YFSETQ. The CDR3 DNA sequence: TGCGCCAGCAGCTTTCCAGAGGGGGGGGACACTGAAGCTTTCTTT. Residues: CASSFPEGGDTEAFF.

The CDR3 is CASSLTSGGWGEQFF. CDR3 DNA: TGTGCCAGCAGCTTAACCAGCGGGGGTTGGGGTGAGCAGTTCTTC. The V and J genes are TRBV7-3 and TRBJ2-1; 8 bases map to TRBD2. The germline CDR1 and CDR2 sequences are SGHTA and FQGTGA. The CDR3 has 15 residues. V dropped 0 bases and J dropped 9; count of bases not matched to a gene: 7.

The rearrangement joins TRBV28 to TRBJ1-2; no firm D call. This CDR3 has 15 residues. Looked up from germline, CDR1 is MDHEN and CDR2 is SYDVKM. Trimming left V 2 bases short and J 7 bases short, with 17 bases between. The CDR3 nucleotides are TGTGCCAGCAGTTTAATGTCCGGCGGCGGGCTTGGCTACACCTTC. Protein sequence: CASSLMSGGGLGYTF.

J is TRBJ2-7 and V is TRBV29-1; 9 bases align to TRBD2. This CDR3 has 14 residues. In germline, CDR1 is SQVTM, CDR2 ANQGSEA. Trimming took 6 bases from V and 4 from J; bases not matched to a gene: 10. The CDR3 region has the DNA TGCAGCGTCGGGACTAGCAGGTTTGGGTACGAGCAGTACTTC. It specifies CSVGTSRFGYEQYF.

This clone was seen a single time. The chain carries TRBV5-1 and TRBJ2-7; possible D gene TRBD2, 5 bases. The ends were cut back, 0 bases at V and 3 bases at J, with 10 bases in the middle. Germline loops: CDR1 SGHRS, CDR2 YFSETQ. The CDR3 covers 14 residues. The CDR3 nucleotides read TGCGCCAGCAGCTTGGAACTCGGGAACTACGAGCAGTACTTC. It translates to CASSLELGNYEQYF.

The chain carries TRBV5-5 and TRBJ1-2; D might be TRBD1 (5 bases). This CDR3 comprises 15 residues. V was trimmed by 0 bases and J by 1 base, leaving 10 bases between them. Germline V CDR1 and CDR2: SGHKS, YYEKEE (reference sequence). CDR3 loop: CASSLGGVDNYGYTF. The CDR3 nucleotides are TGTGCCAGCAGCTTGGGGGGGGTAGATAACTATGGCTACACCTTC.

The rearrangement uses TRBV6-4 and TRBJ2-2; 8 bases fit TRBD1. Germline V gene lookup returns CDR1 MRHNA and CDR2 SNTAGT. With 8 bases clipped from V and 5 bases from J, the junction kept 4 bases outside the gene matches. There are 13 residues in the CDR3. The CDR3 DNA is TGTGCCAGCCAGGGGGCTAGGACCGGGGAGCTGTTTTTT. Protein product: CASQGARTGELFF.

The chain uses TRBV5-4 and TRBJ2-1, with 7 bases aligning to TRBD2. V lost 1 base to trimming and J lost 0 bases; unmatched junction nucleotides: 1. Germline-derived CDR1 and CDR2 are SGHNT and YYREEE (reference sequence). This CDR3 region has 15 residues. CDR3 protein: CASSLWGGSYNEQFF. The CDR3 bases are TGTGCCAGCAGCTTGTGGGGGGGCTCCTACAATGAGCAGTTCTTC.

The genes are TRBV2 and TRBJ1-1; 9 nucleotides align to TRBD1. Germline lookup yields CDR1 SNHLY and CDR2 FYNNEI. Trimming cost V 4 bases and J 8 bases; bases outside gene matches: 14. This CDR3 is 16 amino acids long. CDR3 protein: CASSAIDTGGDGEAFF. CDR3 DNA: TGTGCCAGCAGTGCCATTGATACAGGGGGCGATGGCGAAGCTTTCTTT.

The CDR3 is CASSSYRAREGNYNEQFF. The CDR3 coding sequence is TGTGCCAGCAGTTCCTACCGGGCGCGGGAGGGGAACTACAATGAGCAGTTCTTC. The chain has TRBV28 and TRBJ2-1; TRBD2 agrees at 9 bases. J lost 3 bases, V lost 4 bases, and 13 bases had no gene match. The germline V gene has CDR1 MDHEN and CDR2 SYDVKM. The CDR3 sequence is 18 residues long.

The rearrangement links TRBV30 to TRBJ2-7; 9 bases map to TRBD1. The trim removed 7 bases at V and 3 bases at J, leaving 7 bases unmatched. Germline CDR1 GTSNPN, CDR2 SVGIG (reference sequence). This CDR3 contains 13 residues. The DNA of the CDR3 is TGTGCCTTGAGGGACAGGGACATCTACGAGCAGTACTTC. Translated, it gives CALRDRDIYEQYF.

This sequence joins TRBV7-3 and TRBJ2-1, with D possibly matching TRBD2 (5 bases). Germline lookup yields CDR1 SGHTA and CDR2 FQGTGA. This CDR3 is 17 amino acids long. With 5 bases removed from V and 0 bases from J, the gap between germline ends came to 17 bases. CDR3 nucleotide sequence: TGTGCCAGCAGCACCCAACAACTAGGCCTCTCCTACAATGAGCAGTTCTTC. Translating gives CASSTQQLGLSYNEQFF.

The rearrangement joins TRBV9 to TRBJ2-7; 9 bases are shared with TRBD2. This CDR3 is built from 16 residues. V trimming: 3 bases; J trimming: 4 bases; junction bases outside the gene matches: 11. CDR1 SGDLS and CDR2 YYNGEE come from the germline V gene. CDR3 sequence (DNA): TGTGCCAGCAGCGCCGGGGGACTAGCAGGAGGTTACGAGCAGTACTTC. It codes for CASSAGGLAGGYEQYF.

The chain is built from TRBV6-5 and TRBJ2-1, with TRBD2 as a possible D gene (6 bases). Germline V gene sequence: CDR1 MNHEY, CDR2 SVGAGI. The CDR3 covers 15 residues. The ends were cut back, 5 bases at V and 4 bases at J, with 15 bases in the middle. In nucleotides, the CDR3 is TGTGCCAGCAGTCAACGGGACTTAACTTACAATGAGCAGTTCTTC. Its translation: CASSQRDLTYNEQFF.